One sample yielded the 22 T cell receptor beta chains listed below, sequenced in a study of shared clonotypes between healthy human individuals. Profiled with immunoSEQ multiplex PCR; TCRdb holds only in-frame clones, not every one. The sample yields 200,000 to 250,000 clones, under 80% seen once. The source material was memory CD4+ T cells sorted from blood. This sample's subset: CD45RA-negative fraction. The receptors were sampled from a man in his thirties or forties in good health.

This sequence joins TRBV19 and TRBJ1-1, with D maybe TRBD1 (6 bases). Germline lookup yields CDR1 LNHDA and CDR2 SQIVND (reference sequence). The V end was cut by 6 bases, the J end by 3 bases, with 11 bases between. The CDR3 spans 13 residues. The CDR3 coding sequence is TGTGCCAGTAGAACAGGGAGCCACACTGAAGCTTTCTTT. Its protein product is CASRTGSHTEAFF.

The genes are TRBV7-9 and TRBJ2-5; D assignment may be TRBD1 or TRBD2 (6 bases each). In germline, CDR1 is SEHNR, CDR2 FQNEAQ (reference sequence). This CDR3 is built from 16 residues. V was shortened by 2 bases and J by 5 bases, with 18 bases between the two germline ends. This CDR3 reads CASSLPRGLSGETQYF. The CDR3 region has the DNA TGTGCCAGCAGCTTACCTCGGGGGCTCAGCGGGGAGACCCAGTACTTC.

This clone occurred a few times. The chain uses TRBV6-5 and TRBJ2-7; TRBD1 matches 10 bases. CDR1 and CDR2 (germline): MNHEY, SVGAGI. The CDR3 runs to 16 residues. V was pared by 0 bases and J by 5 bases, with 7 bases of the junction left unmatched. Written as DNA, the CDR3 is TGTGCCAGCAGTTACTCGTTCGGGACAGGGGCTAACGAGCAGTACTTC. Protein sequence: CASSYSFGTGANEQYF.

The CDR3 nucleotides are TGTGCCAGCAGTGAGGGCAGCCGTTCACAGTACTTC. Translation gives CASSEGSRSQYF. The genes are TRBV25-1 and TRBJ2-7, with unresolved D. Trimming left V 3 bases short and J 10 bases short, with 13 bases between. This CDR3 is built from 12 residues. The germline V gene has CDR1 MGHDK and CDR2 SYGVNS.

The chain has TRBV9 and TRBJ2-7; TRBD1 is a possible D gene (6 bases). The CDR3 runs to 13 residues. V was cut by 4 bases and J by 0 bases, with 8 bases left in between. Germline V CDR1 and CDR2: SGDLS, YYNGEE. CDR3: CASSTGSSYEQYF. The CDR3 DNA is TGTGCCAGCAGCACAGGGAGCTCCTACGAGCAGTACTTC.

The chain is built from TRBV27 and TRBJ1-2; 8 bases match TRBD1. Losses at the gene ends were 5 bases for V and 4 bases for J; bases not matched to a gene: 9. In germline, CDR1 is MNHEY, CDR2 SMNVEV (reference sequence). CDR3 length equals 15 residues. In DNA form, the CDR3 reads TGTGCCAGCAGTCCCCAGACAGGGGTAGGCTATGGCTACACCTTC. Protein: CASSPQTGVGYGYTF.

A word on this clone: A much larger clonotype is one base distant, so this may be a read error. CDR3 sequence: CASRQNNEQFF. CDR3 DNA sequence: TGTGCCAGCAGGCAAAACAATGAGCAGTTCTTC. The rearrangement uses TRBV2 and TRBJ2-1; the D is unclear. The V end was cut by 6 bases, the J end by 5 bases, with 5 bases between. Per the germline V gene, CDR1 is SNHLY and CDR2 is FYNNEI. This CDR3 region has 11 residues.

The J gene is TRBJ2-3, the V gene TRBV7-9, with 9 bases lining up with TRBD2. CDR3 length: 15 amino acids. The V gene's germline CDR1 is SEHNR and CDR2 FQNEAQ (reference sequence). The ends lost 7 bases at V and 3 bases at J; junction bases unmatched: 8. CDR3 DNA sequence: TGTGCCAGCACCCTGACGGGACTAGCTACAGATACGCAGTATTTT. Protein sequence: CASTLTGLATDTQYF.

This clone was counted a few times. The gene calls are TRBV9 and TRBJ2-7; 7 positions agree with TRBD2. The CDR3 runs 13 residues. V gave up 0 bases and J gave up 6 bases; unmatched junction bases: 3. Germline V CDR1 and CDR2: SGDLS, YYNGEE. Written as DNA, the CDR3 is TGTGCCAGCAGCGTAGATTGGGGGGGCGAGCAGTACTTC. Translating gives CASSVDWGGEQYF.

Only a few counts were recorded for this clone. This chain connects TRBV2 to TRBJ2-3; the match to TRBD1 covers 7 bases. Germline CDR1 SNHLY, CDR2 FYNNEI. There are 15 residues in the CDR3. The V and J ends lost 4 bases and 1 base, in that order; junction bases with no gene match: 5. CDR3 region: CASSGQGFGTDTQYF. The CDR3 bases are TGTGCCAGCAGTGGACAGGGATTCGGCACAGATACGCAGTATTTT.

The V call is TRBV28, the J call TRBJ2-7; possibly TRBD2 for D (5 bases). Looked up from germline, CDR1 is MDHEN and CDR2 is SYDVKM. The germline V and J ends were trimmed by 7 bases and 3 bases, with 16 bases remaining between them. The length of the CDR3 is 14 residues. This CDR3 reads CASIKGSRGYEQYF. Written as DNA, the CDR3 is TGTGCCAGCATCAAAGGGTCCCGGGGCTACGAGCAGTACTTC.

This clone was observed many times. The chain joins TRBV7-6 to TRBJ2-5, with a possible D match to TRBD2 (6 bases). The germline gives CDR1 SGHVS, CDR2 FNYEAQ. V lost 5 bases and J 1 base, leaving 17 bases between the germline ends. The CDR3 is 16 amino acids. The CDR3 spells CASSGTQWRAQETQYF. The CDR3 DNA reads TGTGCCAGCAGCGGAACCCAGTGGAGGGCCCAAGAGACCCAGTACTTC. Complete variable domain (other parts from reference TRBV7-6 and TRBJ2-5): GAGVSQSPRYKVTKRGQDVALRCDPISGHVSLYWYRQALGQGPEFLTYFNYEAQQDKSGLPNDRFSAERPEGSISTLTIQRTEQRDSAMYRCASSGTQWRAQETQYFGPGTRLLVL.

The chain is built from TRBV11-3 and TRBJ2-1; the match to TRBD2 covers 11 bases. CDR3 length equals 14 residues. J gave up 3 bases and V 9 bases, and 4 bases lay outside the gene matches. The germline gives CDR1 SGHNT, CDR2 YENEEA. The CDR3 bases are TGTGCCAGTCAACTAGCGGGGGACTACAATGAGCAGTTCTTC. Amino acids: CASQLAGDYNEQFF.

The rearrangement joins TRBV10-2 to TRBJ1-1; D ambiguous. The CDR3 has 9 residues. CDR1 is WSHSY and CDR2 is SAAADI in the germline V gene. V was trimmed by 11 bases and J by 12 bases, leaving 13 bases between them. The CDR3 DNA reads as TGCGCCCCGAGAGCACGAACTTTCTTT. It is translated as CAPRARTFF.

The chain combines TRBV27 with TRBJ2-6; D remains ambiguous. Germline V gives CDR1 MNHEY, CDR2 SMNVEV (reference sequence). The V and J ends lost 5 bases and 0 bases respectively, with 8 bases between them. The CDR3 is 15 amino acids. Here the CDR3 DNA reads TGTGCCAGCAGTCTAGAGAGCTCTGGGGCCAACGTCCTGACTTTC. Translated, it gives CASSLESSGANVLTF.

This chain joins TRBV30 and TRBJ2-2; D gene uncertain. This CDR3 has 13 residues. Germline V gene sequence: CDR1 GTSNPN, CDR2 SVGIG (reference sequence). V was pared by 6 bases and J by 5 bases, with 13 bases between. CDR3 loop: CACVQARTGELFF. The CDR3 DNA is TGTGCCTGCGTCCAGGCTCGGACCGGGGAGCTGTTTTTT.

The J gene is TRBJ2-5, the V gene TRBV5-4, with 7 bases fitting TRBD1. With V trimmed by 4 bases and J by 3 bases, 3 bases remained unmatched. CDR1 SGHNT and CDR2 YYREEE come from the germline V gene (reference sequence). This CDR3 spans 13 amino acids. DNA of the CDR3: TGTGCCAGCAGCAGGGACAGTAAAGAGACCCAGTACTTC. Encoded protein: CASSRDSKETQYF.

The CDR3 reads CASSAASGSTDTQYF. As DNA, the CDR3 is TGTGCCAGCAGTGCGGCTAGCGGGAGCACAGATACGCAGTATTTT. The chain uses TRBV25-1 and TRBJ2-3, with 8 positions matching TRBD2. The CDR3 is 15 amino acids. Germline V gene sequence: CDR1 MGHDK, CDR2 SYGVNS. The junction had 3 bases not matched to a gene; V was cut back by 4 bases and J by 0 bases.

This clone appeared a few times. The chain has TRBV5-1 and TRBJ2-7; D is possibly TRBD1 (6 bases). CDR3 length equals 13 residues. Germline CDR1 and CDR2: SGHRS and YFSETQ. V lost 4 bases and J 2 bases, leaving 10 bases between the germline ends. In DNA, the CDR3 is TGCGCCAGCAGCCCGACAGGCACCTACGAGCAGTACTTC. Its translation is CASSPTGTYEQYF.

The chain carries TRBV7-9 and TRBJ2-3; 11 bases align to TRBD2. Germline lookup yields CDR1 SEHNR and CDR2 FQNEAQ (reference sequence). The CDR3 length is 15 residues. J was trimmed by 1 base and V by 5 bases; bases with no gene match: 2. In nucleotides, the CDR3 is TGTGCCAGCAGCCCACTAGCGGGAGGCACAGATACGCAGTATTTT. Translation: CASSPLAGGTDTQYF.

As concerns this clone: The same CDR3 is also encoded by other DNA sequences in this sample. The gene calls are TRBV7-2 and TRBJ2-5; 8 bases map to TRBD2. This CDR3 has 15 residues. Trimming removed 5 bases from V and 4 bases from J; junction bases left unmatched: 9. Germline V gene sequence: CDR1 SGHTA, CDR2 FQGNSA. CDR3 protein: CASSPRAGGPETQYF. CDR3 bases: TGTGCCAGCAGCCCCCGGGCGGGAGGCCCAGAGACCCAGTACTTC.

V gene TRBV7-2 combines with J gene TRBJ2-5; tentative D call: TRBD1 (6 bases). Germline V gene data show CDR1 as SGHTA and CDR2 as FQGNSA. This CDR3 is 15 amino acids long. The ends were cut back, 2 bases at V and 5 bases at J, with 15 bases in the middle. The CDR3 loop reads CASSLPSLRGETQYF. In nucleotides, the CDR3 is TGTGCCAGCAGCTTACCCTCTCTTAGGGGGGAGACCCAGTACTTC.